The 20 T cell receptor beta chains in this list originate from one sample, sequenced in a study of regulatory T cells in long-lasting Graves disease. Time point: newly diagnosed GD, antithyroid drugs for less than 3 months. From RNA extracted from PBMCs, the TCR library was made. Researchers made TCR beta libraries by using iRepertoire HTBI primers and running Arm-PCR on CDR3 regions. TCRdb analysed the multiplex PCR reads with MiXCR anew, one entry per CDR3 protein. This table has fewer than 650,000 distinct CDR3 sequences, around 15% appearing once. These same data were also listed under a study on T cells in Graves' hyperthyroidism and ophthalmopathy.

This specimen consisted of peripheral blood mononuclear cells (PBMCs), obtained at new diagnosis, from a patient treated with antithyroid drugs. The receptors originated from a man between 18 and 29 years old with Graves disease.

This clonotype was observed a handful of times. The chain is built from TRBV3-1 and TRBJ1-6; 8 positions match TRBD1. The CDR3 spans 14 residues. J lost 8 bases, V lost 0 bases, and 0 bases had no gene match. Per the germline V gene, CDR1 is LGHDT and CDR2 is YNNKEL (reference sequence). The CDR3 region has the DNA TGTGCCAGCAGCCAAGAACAGGGGGATTCACCCCTCCACTTT. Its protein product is CASSQEQGDSPLHF.

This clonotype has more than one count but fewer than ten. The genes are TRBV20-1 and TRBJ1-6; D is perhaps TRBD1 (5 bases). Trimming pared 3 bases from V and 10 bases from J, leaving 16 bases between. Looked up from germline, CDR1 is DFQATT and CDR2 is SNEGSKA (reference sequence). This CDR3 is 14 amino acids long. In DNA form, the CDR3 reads TGCAGTGCTAGGAGGGACGTCGGCGGCTCACCCCTCCACTTT. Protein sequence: CSARRDVGGSPLHF.

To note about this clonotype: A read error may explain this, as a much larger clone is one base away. The CDR3 loop is CASSPGPSGSYKEQFF. The CDR3 DNA follows: TGCGCCAGCAGCCCCGGCCCTAGCGGGAGTTACAAAGAGCAGTTCTTC. The chain is built from TRBV5-1 and TRBJ2-1, with 10 bases lining up with TRBD2. The CDR3 runs to 16 residues. The V gene's germline CDR1 is SGHRS and CDR2 YFSETQ.

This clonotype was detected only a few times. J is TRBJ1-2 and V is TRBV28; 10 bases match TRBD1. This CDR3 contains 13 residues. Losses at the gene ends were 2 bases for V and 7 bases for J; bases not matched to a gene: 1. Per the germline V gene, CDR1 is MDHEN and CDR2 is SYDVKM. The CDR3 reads CASSLRDRGGYTF. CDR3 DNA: TGTGCCAGCAGTTTAAGGGACAGGGGTGGCTACACCTTC.

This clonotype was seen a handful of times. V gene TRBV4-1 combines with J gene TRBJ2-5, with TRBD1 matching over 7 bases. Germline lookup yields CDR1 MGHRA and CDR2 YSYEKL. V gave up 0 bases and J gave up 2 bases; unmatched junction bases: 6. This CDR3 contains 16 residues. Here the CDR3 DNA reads TGCGCCAGCAGCCAAGATGTGGCAGGGGGTCAAGAGACCCAGTACTTC. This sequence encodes CASSQDVAGGQETQYF.

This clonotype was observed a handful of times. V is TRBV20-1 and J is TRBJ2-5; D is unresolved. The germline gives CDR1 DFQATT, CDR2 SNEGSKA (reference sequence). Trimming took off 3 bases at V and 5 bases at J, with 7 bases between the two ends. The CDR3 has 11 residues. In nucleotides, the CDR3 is TGCAGTGCTAGTAGGCGGGAGACCCAGTACTTC. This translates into CSASRRETQYF.

DNA for the CDR3: TGTGCCAGCAGGACCCCACGACAGTTAGCTAACTATGGCTACACCTTC. Translating gives CASRTPRQLANYGYTF. This chain uses TRBV6-1 with TRBJ1-2; weak D call: TRBD1 (5 bases). Between the trimmed V and J ends, which lost 6 bases and 0 bases, there was a span of 17 bases. The CDR3 runs 16 residues. Germline V gene data show CDR1 as MNHNS and CDR2 as SASEGT.

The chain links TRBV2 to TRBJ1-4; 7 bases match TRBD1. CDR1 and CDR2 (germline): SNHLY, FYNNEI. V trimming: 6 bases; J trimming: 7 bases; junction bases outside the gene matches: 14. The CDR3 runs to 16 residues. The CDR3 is CASRRARQGEGEKLFF. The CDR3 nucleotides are TGTGCCAGCAGAAGAGCAAGACAGGGTGAGGGTGAAAAACTGTTTTTT. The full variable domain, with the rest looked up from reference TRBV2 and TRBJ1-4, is EPEVTQTPSHQVTQMGQEVILRCVPISNHLYFYWYRQILGQKVEFLVSFYNNEISEKSEIFDDQFSVERPDGSNFTLKIRSTKLEDSAMYFCASRRARQGEGEKLFFGSGTQLSVL.

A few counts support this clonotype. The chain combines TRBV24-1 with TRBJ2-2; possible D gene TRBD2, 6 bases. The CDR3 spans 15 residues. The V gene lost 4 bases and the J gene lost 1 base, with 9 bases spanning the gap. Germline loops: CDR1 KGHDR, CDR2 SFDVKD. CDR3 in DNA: TGTGCCACCAGTGAAGGTAGCGGGAACACCGGGGAGCTGTTTTTT. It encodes CATSEGSGNTGELFF.

In nucleotides, the CDR3 is TGTGCCACCAGCCCCCGGACTAGCGGGGCCTCCTACGAGCAGTACTTC. Its protein product is CATSPRTSGASYEQYF. The rearrangement links TRBV15 to TRBJ2-7; 12 bases are a match to TRBD2. This CDR3 has 16 residues. Germline CDR1 and CDR2: LNHNV and YYDKDF (reference sequence). J gave up 0 bases and V 5 bases, and 5 bases lay outside the gene matches.

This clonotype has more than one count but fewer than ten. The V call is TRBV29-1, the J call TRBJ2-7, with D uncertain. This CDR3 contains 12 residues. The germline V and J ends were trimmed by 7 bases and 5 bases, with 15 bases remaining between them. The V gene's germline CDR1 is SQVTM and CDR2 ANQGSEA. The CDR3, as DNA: TGCAGCGCTCTACCCGACAATCACGAGCAGTACTTC. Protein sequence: CSALPDNHEQYF.

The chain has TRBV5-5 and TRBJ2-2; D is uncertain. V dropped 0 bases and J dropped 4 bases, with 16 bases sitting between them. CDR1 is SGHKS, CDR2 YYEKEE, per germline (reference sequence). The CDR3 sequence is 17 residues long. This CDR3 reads CASSLVVRRVSTGELFF. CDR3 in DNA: TGTGCCAGCAGCTTGGTAGTTAGACGAGTAAGCACCGGGGAGCTGTTTTTT.

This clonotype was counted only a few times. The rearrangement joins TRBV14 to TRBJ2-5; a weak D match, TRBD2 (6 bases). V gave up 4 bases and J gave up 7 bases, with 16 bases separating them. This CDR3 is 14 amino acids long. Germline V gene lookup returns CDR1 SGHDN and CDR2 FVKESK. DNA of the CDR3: TGTGCCAGCAGCCGGGTTCAGGAGGGGTTGACCCAGTACTTC. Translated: CASSRVQEGLTQYF.

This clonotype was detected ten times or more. This chain's CDR3 is CAARASGSWDTQYF. The DNA of the CDR3 is TGTGCCGCCCGGGCTAGCGGGAGTTGGGATACGCAGTATTTT. This chain links TRBV27 with TRBJ2-3; TRBD2 matches 10 bases. The CDR3 covers 14 residues. The germline CDR1 and CDR2 sequences are MNHEY and SMNVEV (reference sequence). Trimming at V came to 11 bases and at J to 6 bases, leaving 11 bases not matched to a gene.

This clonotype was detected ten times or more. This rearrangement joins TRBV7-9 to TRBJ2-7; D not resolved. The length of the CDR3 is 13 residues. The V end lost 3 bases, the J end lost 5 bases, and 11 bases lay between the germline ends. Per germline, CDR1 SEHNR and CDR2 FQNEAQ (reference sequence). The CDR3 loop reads CASSFPLLDEQYF. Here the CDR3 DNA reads TGTGCCAGCAGCTTCCCTCTACTCGACGAGCAGTACTTC.

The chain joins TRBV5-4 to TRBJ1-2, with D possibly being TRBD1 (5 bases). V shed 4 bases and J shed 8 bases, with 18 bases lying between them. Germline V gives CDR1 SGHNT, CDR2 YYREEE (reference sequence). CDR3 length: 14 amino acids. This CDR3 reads CASSDGGAGTGYTF. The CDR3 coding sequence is TGTGCCAGCAGCGACGGCGGGGCGGGTACCGGCTACACCTTC. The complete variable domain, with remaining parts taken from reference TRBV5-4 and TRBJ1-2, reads ETGVTQSPTHLIKTRGQQVTLRCSSQSGHNTVSWYQQALGQGPQFIFQYYREEENGRGNFPPRFSGLQFPNYSSELNVNALELDDSALYLCASSDGGAGTGYTFGSGTRLTVV.

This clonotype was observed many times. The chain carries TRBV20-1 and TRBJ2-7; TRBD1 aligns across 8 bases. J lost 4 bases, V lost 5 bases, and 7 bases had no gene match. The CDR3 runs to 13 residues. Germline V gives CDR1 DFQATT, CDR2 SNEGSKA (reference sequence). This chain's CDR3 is CSAFDRGRYEQYF. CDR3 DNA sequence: TGCAGTGCTTTTGACAGGGGCCGGTACGAGCAGTACTTC.

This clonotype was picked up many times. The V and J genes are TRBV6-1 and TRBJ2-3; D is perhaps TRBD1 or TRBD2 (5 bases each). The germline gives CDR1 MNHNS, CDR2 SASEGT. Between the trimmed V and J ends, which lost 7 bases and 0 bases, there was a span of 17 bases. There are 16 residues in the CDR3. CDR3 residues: CASNPGPPSSTDTQYF. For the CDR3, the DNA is TGTGCCAGCAACCCGGGGCCCCCGTCTAGCACAGATACGCAGTATTTT.

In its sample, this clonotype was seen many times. The CDR3 nucleotides read TGTGCCATCATCGAGGGCGGAGGCACCTATGGCTACACCTTC. Translating it yields CAIIEGGGTYGYTF. This chain joins TRBV10-3 and TRBJ1-2; D call uncertain. The CDR3 is 14 residues long. Between the trimmed V and J ends, which lost 7 bases and 4 bases, there was a span of 16 bases. Germline V gives CDR1 ENHRY, CDR2 SYGVKD.

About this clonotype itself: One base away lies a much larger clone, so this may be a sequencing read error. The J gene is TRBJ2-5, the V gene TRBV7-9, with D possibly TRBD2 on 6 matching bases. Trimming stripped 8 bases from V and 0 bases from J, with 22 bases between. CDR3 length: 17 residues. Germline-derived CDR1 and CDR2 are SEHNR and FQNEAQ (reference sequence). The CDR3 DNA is TGTGCCAGCGGCAAAGAGGGTCCTAGCGTGTACCAAGAGACCCAGTACTTC. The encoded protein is CASGKEGPSVYQETQYF.